The clone carrying this TCR beta chain appeared a few times. Its antigen is not known. PCR primers comprised 60 Vbeta and 13 Jbeta primers. Profiled with immunoSEQ multiplex PCR; TCRdb holds only in-frame clones, not every one. The data contain 150,000 or so clones, about 82% of them singletons. The ends lost 3 bases at V and 4 bases at J; junction bases unmatched: 1. The CDR3 is 14 residues long. Germline CDR1 SGDLS, CDR2 YYNGEE. These data come from a study of cytomegalovirus exposure and HLA in healthy donors. Regarding the study as a whole: Cytomegalovirus status was reportedly diagnosed by the classifier with high specificity and sensitivity. When presence/absence was analysed, sequencing depth was taken to be roughly uniform across donors. Researchers counted about 150 TCR beta chains as cytomegalovirus-associated.

The chain has TRBV9 and TRBJ2-2; 9 nucleotides agree with TRBD1. Sequencing was performed on PBMCs. The source is a woman aged 50 to 60 in good health and CMV-seropositive. The CDR3, as DNA: TGTGCCAGCAGCGGGACAGGGGCCACCGGGGAGCTGTTTTTT. It yields the protein CASSGTGATGELFF.